This T cell receptor beta chain was found in a study of T-cell memory formation after mild COVID-19. Germline CDR1 reads SGHTA; CDR2 reads FQGNSA. J lost 2 bases, V lost 8 bases, and 8 bases had no gene match. The CDR3 is 14 amino acids. The 5'RACE method, run with constant-segment primers, produced TCR alpha and TCR beta cDNA libraries (carrying sample barcodes and UMIs). TCRdb itself ran the 5' RACE reads through MiXCR, one entry per CDR3 protein. This table holds 580,000 or so distinct CDR3 sequences, 15% to 20% found once. The rearrangement joins TRBV7-2 to TRBJ2-7; the match to TRBD2 covers 8 bases. The sequenced material came from PBMCs or a T cell subset sorted from them (not recorded which). The TCR was taken from an adult woman who had mild COVID-19 (a few samples of this study predate the infection). Cell type and time point are not known. CDR3: CASGPGTRAYEQYF. The CDR3 nucleotides read TGTGCCAGCGGGCCGGGGACTAGGGCCTACGAGCAGTACTTC.